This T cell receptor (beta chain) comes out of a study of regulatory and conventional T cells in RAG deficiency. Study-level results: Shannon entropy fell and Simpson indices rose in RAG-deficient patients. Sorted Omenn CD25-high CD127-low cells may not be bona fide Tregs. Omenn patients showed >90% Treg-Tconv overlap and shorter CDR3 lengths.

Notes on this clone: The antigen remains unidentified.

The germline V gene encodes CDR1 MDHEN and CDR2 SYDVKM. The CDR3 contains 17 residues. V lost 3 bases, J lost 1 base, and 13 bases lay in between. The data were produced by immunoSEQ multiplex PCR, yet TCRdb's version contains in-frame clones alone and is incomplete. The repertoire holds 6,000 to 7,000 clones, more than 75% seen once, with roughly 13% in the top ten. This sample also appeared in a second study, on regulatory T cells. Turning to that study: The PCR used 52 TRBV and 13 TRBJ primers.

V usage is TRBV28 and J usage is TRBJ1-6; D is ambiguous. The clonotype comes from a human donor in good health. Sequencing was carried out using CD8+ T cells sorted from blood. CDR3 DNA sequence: TGTGCCAGCAGTTTCCCCCTGGACCAGTCCTATAATTCACCCCTCCACTTT. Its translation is CASSFPLDQSYNSPLHF.